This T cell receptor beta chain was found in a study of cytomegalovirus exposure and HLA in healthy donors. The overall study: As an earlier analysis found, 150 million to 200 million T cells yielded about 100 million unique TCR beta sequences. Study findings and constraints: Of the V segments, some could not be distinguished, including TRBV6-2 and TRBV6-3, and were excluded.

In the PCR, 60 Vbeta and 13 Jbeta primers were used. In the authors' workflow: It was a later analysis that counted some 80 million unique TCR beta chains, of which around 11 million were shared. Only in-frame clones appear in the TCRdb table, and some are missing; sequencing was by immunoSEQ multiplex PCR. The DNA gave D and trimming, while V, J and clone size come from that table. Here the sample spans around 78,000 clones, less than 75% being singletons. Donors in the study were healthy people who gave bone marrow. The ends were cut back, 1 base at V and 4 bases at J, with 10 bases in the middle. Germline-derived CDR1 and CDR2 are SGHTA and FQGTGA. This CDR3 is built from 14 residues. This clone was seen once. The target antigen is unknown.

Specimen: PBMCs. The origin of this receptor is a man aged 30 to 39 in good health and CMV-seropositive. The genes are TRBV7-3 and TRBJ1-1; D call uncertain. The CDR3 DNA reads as TGTGCCAGCAGCTTAAGCGGTTATTCCACTGAAGCTTTCTTT. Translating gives CASSLSGYSTEAFF.